This T cell receptor (beta chain) derives from a study of Tregs in tolerant kidney transplant recipients. Study-level points and caveats: Findings come from small patient numbers and require larger validation. This study did not directly address biological reproducibility. The most relevant donor-specific Treg TCRbeta repertoire apparently came from expansion with activated donor B cells.

Note on this clone: Its specificity is unknown.

Profiled with immunoSEQ multiplex PCR; TCRdb holds only in-frame clones, not every one. Altogether 65,000 to 85,000 clones are present, around 90% being singletons, with the ten largest covering 1.6%. Mixed chimerism was transient after nonmyeloablative marrow transplants from related graft donors. This TCR derives from a human patient who received a combined kidney and bone marrow transplant. Some of these T cells may belong to the graft donor. The sample here was CD4+ T cells from blood (PBMCs), taken 24 months after the transplant.

CDR3 sequence reads: CASVQGGANYGYTF. In DNA, the CDR3 is TGTGCCAGCGTCCAGGGAGGGGCAAACTATGGCTACACCTTC. J is TRBJ1-2 and V is TRBV6-1; D possibly corresponds to TRBD1 (5 bases). With 8 bases removed from V and 2 bases from J, the gap between germline ends came to 15 bases. CDR1 and CDR2 (germline): MNHNS, SASEGT. The CDR3 is 14 residues long.